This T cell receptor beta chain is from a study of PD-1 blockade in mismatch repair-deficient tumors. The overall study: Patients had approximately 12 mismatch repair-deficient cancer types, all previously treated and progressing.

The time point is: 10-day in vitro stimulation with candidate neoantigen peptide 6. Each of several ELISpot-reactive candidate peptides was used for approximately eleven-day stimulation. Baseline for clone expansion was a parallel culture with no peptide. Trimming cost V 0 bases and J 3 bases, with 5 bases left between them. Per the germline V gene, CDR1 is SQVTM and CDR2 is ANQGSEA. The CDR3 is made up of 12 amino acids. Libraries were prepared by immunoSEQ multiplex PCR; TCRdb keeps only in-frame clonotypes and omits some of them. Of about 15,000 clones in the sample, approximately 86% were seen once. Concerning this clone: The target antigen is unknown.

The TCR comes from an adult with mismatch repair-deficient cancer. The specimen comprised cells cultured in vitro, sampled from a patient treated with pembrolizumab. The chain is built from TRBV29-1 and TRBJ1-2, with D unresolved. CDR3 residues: CSVEDADYGYTF. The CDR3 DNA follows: TGCAGCGTTGAAGATGCCGACTATGGCTACACCTTC.